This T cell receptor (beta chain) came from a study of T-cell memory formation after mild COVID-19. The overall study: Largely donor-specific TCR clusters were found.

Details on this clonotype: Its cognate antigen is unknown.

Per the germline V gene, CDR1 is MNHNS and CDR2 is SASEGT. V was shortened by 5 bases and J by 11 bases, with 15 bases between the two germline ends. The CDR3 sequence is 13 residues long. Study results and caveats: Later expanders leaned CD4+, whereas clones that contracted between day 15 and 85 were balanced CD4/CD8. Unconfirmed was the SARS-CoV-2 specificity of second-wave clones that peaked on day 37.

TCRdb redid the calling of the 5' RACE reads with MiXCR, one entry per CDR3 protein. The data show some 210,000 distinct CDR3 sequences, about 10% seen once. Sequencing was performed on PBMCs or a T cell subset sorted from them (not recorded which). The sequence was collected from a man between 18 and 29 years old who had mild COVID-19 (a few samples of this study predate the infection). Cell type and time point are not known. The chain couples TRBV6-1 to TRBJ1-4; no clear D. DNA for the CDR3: TGTGCCAGCAGTTCCGGGCCTCGGGAGAAACTGTTTTTT. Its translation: CASSSGPREKLFF.